A selection of T cell receptor beta chains follows, all from one sample in a study of cytomegalovirus exposure and HLA in healthy donors. Measured with immunoSEQ multiplex PCR; TCRdb has only the in-frame clones, and not every one. This table has 85,000 to 90,000 clones, approximately 96% appearing once. Input material: PBMCs. Receptor source: a man aged 18 to 30 in good health and CMV-seronegative. CDR3s include the opening cysteine and the closing phenylalanine or tryptophan. Each record gives: D gene, J gene, V gene, clone size, CDR3 protein, CDR3 DNA. A D gene is named only where the DNA matches it firmly. Clone size, where shown, is once, few, many, or a class for clones that have expanded.

d_gene: -; j_gene: TRBJ1-1; v_gene: TRBV29-1; abundance: -; CDR3aa: CSVEDLAGFFDTEAFF; CDR3nt: TGCAGCGTTGAAGACCTGGCAGGGTTTTTTGACACTGAAGCTTTCTTT
d_gene: TRBD2; j_gene: TRBJ2-1; v_gene: TRBV6-1; abundance: -; CDR3aa: CASSASLAGYYNEQFF; CDR3nt: TGTGCCAGCAGTGCCAGTCTAGCGGGCTATTACAATGAGCAGTTCTTC
d_gene: -; j_gene: TRBJ2-7; v_gene: TRBV5-6; abundance: once; CDR3aa: CASSLSLYEQYF; CDR3nt: TGTGCCAGCAGCTTGTCATTGTACGAGCAGTACTTC
d_gene: TRBD2; j_gene: TRBJ2-5; v_gene: TRBV9; abundance: once; CDR3aa: CASSVGASGSSLETQYF; CDR3nt: TGTGCCAGCAGCGTGGGGGCTAGCGGGAGCAGCTTAGAGACCCAGTACTTC
d_gene: TRBD2; j_gene: TRBJ2-1; v_gene: TRBV11-2; abundance: -; CDR3aa: CASRLPLAGGEQFF; CDR3nt: TGTGCCAGCAGATTGCCGCTAGCGGGTGGTGAGCAGTTCTTC
d_gene: TRBD1; j_gene: TRBJ1-1; v_gene: TRBV9; abundance: -; CDR3aa: CASSGAGTGANTEAFF; CDR3nt: TGTGCCAGCAGCGGCGCCGGGACAGGGGCGAACACTGAAGCTTTCTTT
d_gene: TRBD1; j_gene: TRBJ2-2; v_gene: TRBV7-9; abundance: -; CDR3aa: CASSPTGVNTGELFF; CDR3nt: TGTGCCAGCAGCCCCACAGGGGTGAACACCGGGGAGCTGTTTTTT
d_gene: TRBD1; j_gene: TRBJ2-7; v_gene: TRBV11-3; abundance: -; CDR3aa: CASSLVFGTGPYEQYF; CDR3nt: TGTGCCAGCAGCTTAGTTTTCGGGACAGGTCCCTACGAGCAGTACTTC
d_gene: -; j_gene: TRBJ1-1; v_gene: TRBV30; abundance: -; CDR3aa: CAWSLRTTLNTEAFF; CDR3nt: TGTGCCTGGAGTTTGAGGACAACATTGAACACTGAAGCTTTCTTT
d_gene: -; j_gene: TRBJ2-2; v_gene: TRBV15; abundance: -; CDR3aa: CATSPRLMGSGELFF; CDR3nt: TGTGCCACCAGCCCCCGATTGATGGGCTCCGGGGAGCTGTTTTTT
d_gene: -; j_gene: TRBJ1-3; v_gene: TRBV11-3; abundance: -; CDR3aa: CASSFGGPGNTIYF; CDR3nt: TGTGCCAGCAGCTTCGGGGGGCCTGGAAACACCATATATTTT
d_gene: TRBD1; j_gene: TRBJ2-1; v_gene: TRBV19; abundance: -; CDR3aa: CASSIQGASLNEQFF; CDR3nt: TGTGCCAGTAGTATACAGGGGGCGAGCCTCAATGAGCAGTTCTTC
d_gene: -; j_gene: TRBJ2-1; v_gene: TRBV9; abundance: -; CDR3aa: CASSVGGTGVNEQFF; CDR3nt: TGTGCCAGCAGCGTAGGCGGGACGGGTGTGAATGAGCAGTTCTTC
d_gene: TRBD2; j_gene: TRBJ2-5; v_gene: TRBV7-9; abundance: -; CDR3aa: CASSRSGRLRETQYF; CDR3nt: TGTGCCAGCAGCCGTAGCGGGAGGTTGAGAGAGACCCAGTACTTC
d_gene: -; j_gene: TRBJ2-1; v_gene: TRBV14; abundance: -; CDR3aa: CASSRLGGNEQFF; CDR3nt: TGTGCCAGCAGCCGCTTAGGGGGCAATGAGCAGTTCTTC
d_gene: TRBD1; j_gene: TRBJ1-3; v_gene: TRBV19; abundance: -; CDR3aa: CASSLSQGGAGNTIYF; CDR3nt: TGTGCCAGTAGCCTAAGTCAGGGGGGCGCTGGAAACACCATATATTTT
d_gene: -; j_gene: TRBJ1-2; v_gene: TRBV5-5; abundance: -; CDR3aa: CASSLGGATGYGYTF; CDR3nt: TGTGCCAGCAGCTTAGGGGGGGCTACGGGCTATGGCTACACCTTC
d_gene: -; j_gene: TRBJ2-7; v_gene: TRBV7-7; abundance: -; CDR3aa: CASSPAPGLEQYF; CDR3nt: TGTGCTAGCAGCCCGGCCCCAGGGCTCGAGCAGTACTTC
d_gene: -; j_gene: TRBJ1-5; v_gene: TRBV6-1; abundance: -; CDR3aa: CASSDQRLNQPQHF; CDR3nt: TGTGCCAGCAGCGACCAGCGACTCAATCAGCCCCAGCATTTT
d_gene: TRBD1; j_gene: TRBJ2-2; v_gene: TRBV4-3; abundance: -; CDR3aa: CASSQSRGRELFF; CDR3nt: TGCGCCAGCAGCCAGTCCAGGGGGAGGGAGCTGTTTTTT
d_gene: -; j_gene: TRBJ2-2; v_gene: TRBV30; abundance: once; CDR3aa: CAWGKAFTGELFF; CDR3nt: TGTGCCTGGGGTAAAGCATTTACCGGGGAGCTGTTTTTT
d_gene: -; j_gene: TRBJ2-7; v_gene: TRBV6-5; abundance: -; CDR3aa: CASSYGQGNSYEQYF; CDR3nt: TGTGCCAGCAGTTACGGGCAGGGAAACTCCTACGAGCAGTACTTC
d_gene: -; j_gene: TRBJ1-1; v_gene: TRBV5-1; abundance: -; CDR3aa: CASSLGAPFEAFF; CDR3nt: TGCGCCAGCAGCTTGGGGGCGCCTTTTGAAGCTTTCTTT
d_gene: -; j_gene: TRBJ2-1; v_gene: TRBV4-1; abundance: -; CDR3aa: CASSQEWRGLTYNEQFF; CDR3nt: TGCGCCAGCAGCCAAGAATGGCGGGGACTCACTTACAATGAGCAGTTCTTC
d_gene: -; j_gene: TRBJ1-4; v_gene: TRBV4-1; abundance: -; CDR3aa: CASSREGGDNEKLFF; CDR3nt: TGCGCCAGCAGCAGGGAGGGGGGGGATAATGAAAAACTGTTTTTT
d_gene: -; j_gene: TRBJ2-7; v_gene: TRBV18; abundance: -; CDR3aa: CASSPGSSYEQYF; CDR3nt: TGTGCCAGCTCACCAGGCAGCTCCTACGAGCAGTACTTC
d_gene: TRBD2; j_gene: TRBJ2-7; v_gene: TRBV4-1; abundance: -; CDR3aa: CASSSGGSSYEQYF; CDR3nt: TGCGCCAGCAGCTCGGGGGGGAGCTCCTACGAGCAGTACTTC
d_gene: -; j_gene: TRBJ2-7; v_gene: TRBV6-5; abundance: few; CDR3aa: CASSYSQGVYAQYF; CDR3nt: TGTGCCAGCAGTTACTCTCAAGGGGTTTACGCGCAGTACTTC
d_gene: -; j_gene: TRBJ2-1; v_gene: TRBV27; abundance: -; CDR3aa: CASSSLSSSYNEQFF; CDR3nt: TGTGCCAGCAGTTCATTATCGAGCTCCTACAATGAGCAGTTCTTC
d_gene: TRBD2; j_gene: TRBJ2-1; v_gene: TRBV4-1; abundance: once; CDR3aa: CASSQGLGREVMNEQFF; CDR3nt: TGCGCCAGCAGCCAAGGGCTTGGGCGGGAGGTCATGAATGAGCAGTTCTTC
d_gene: -; j_gene: TRBJ2-5; v_gene: TRBV28; abundance: -; CDR3aa: CASSTPGGAETQYF; CDR3nt: TGTGCCAGCAGTACCCCGGGGGGCGCGGAGACCCAGTACTTC
d_gene: -; j_gene: TRBJ1-2; v_gene: TRBV18; abundance: -; CDR3aa: CASSPGFGGDYGYTF; CDR3nt: TGTGCCAGCTCACCGGGCTTTGGGGGCGACTATGGCTACACCTTC
d_gene: TRBD2; j_gene: TRBJ2-1; v_gene: TRBV27; abundance: -; CDR3aa: CATMTSGRSNEQFF; CDR3nt: TGTGCCACCATGACTAGCGGGAGAAGCAATGAGCAGTTCTTC
d_gene: -; j_gene: TRBJ2-7; v_gene: TRBV11-2; abundance: -; CDR3aa: CASSLELGGTYEQYF; CDR3nt: TGTGCCAGCAGCTTAGAATTAGGGGGAACCTACGAGCAGTACTTC
d_gene: TRBD1; j_gene: TRBJ2-2; v_gene: TRBV25-1; abundance: -; CDR3aa: CASRTGGIAGELFF; CDR3nt: TGTGCCAGCAGGACAGGGGGAATTGCCGGGGAGCTGTTTTTT
d_gene: -; j_gene: TRBJ1-1; v_gene: TRBV7-9; abundance: -; CDR3aa: CASRGEGLAEAFF; CDR3nt: TGTGCCAGCAGGGGGGAGGGCTTGGCTGAAGCTTTCTTT
d_gene: -; j_gene: TRBJ1-3; v_gene: TRBV16; abundance: -; CDR3aa: CASSPSGYSGNTIYF; CDR3nt: TGTGCCAGCAGTCCTTCGGGGTACTCTGGAAACACCATATATTTT
d_gene: TRBD1; j_gene: TRBJ1-1; v_gene: TRBV5-4; abundance: -; CDR3aa: CASSPYGQGGTEAFF; CDR3nt: TGTGCCAGCAGCCCCTACGGACAGGGTGGTACTGAAGCTTTCTTT
d_gene: -; j_gene: TRBJ1-2; v_gene: TRBV7-2; abundance: -; CDR3aa: CASSRGRIGSGYTF; CDR3nt: TGTGCCAGCAGCCGAGGTCGAATTGGATCCGGCTACACCTTC
d_gene: TRBD2; j_gene: TRBJ2-1; v_gene: TRBV11-2; abundance: -; CDR3aa: CASSPQGLEVDEQFF; CDR3nt: TGTGCCAGCAGCCCTCAGGGACTAGAGGTCGATGAGCAGTTCTTC
d_gene: TRBD1; j_gene: TRBJ1-1; v_gene: TRBV9; abundance: once; CDR3aa: CASSVLQGGNTEAFF; CDR3nt: TGTGCCAGCAGCGTCTTACAGGGGGGGAACACTGAAGCTTTCTTT
d_gene: TRBD2; j_gene: TRBJ2-3; v_gene: TRBV5-1; abundance: -; CDR3aa: CASSPQAAGGLDTQYF; CDR3nt: TGCGCCAGCAGCCCTCAGGCCGCGGGAGGGTTAGATACGCAGTATTTT
d_gene: TRBD1; j_gene: TRBJ2-5; v_gene: TRBV28; abundance: -; CDR3aa: CASSRVGQGQETQYF; CDR3nt: TGTGCCAGCAGTAGGGTGGGACAGGGCCAAGAGACCCAGTACTTC